Below, 27 T cell receptor beta chains from the same sample are listed, as sequenced in a study of blood T cell repertoires in COVID-19. This table comes from immunoSEQ multiplex PCR, and its TCRdb copy is limited to in-frame clones, with some not included. The data hold 450,000 to 600,000 clones, with roughly 87% observed a single time. Sequenced material: PBMCs or T cells enriched from blood (not recorded which). Source of these receptors: a woman younger than 30 who had recovered from COVID-19.

This rearrangement joins TRBV5-6 to TRBJ1-4; possible D gene TRBD1, 5 bases. With 4 bases removed from V and 14 bases from J, the gap between germline ends came to 15 bases. CDR3 length: 12 residues. The germline CDR1 and CDR2 sequences are SGHDT and YYEEEE. CDR3 in DNA: TGTGCCAGCAGCCCGCTTGGGGCAGGGCTGTTTTTT. Protein sequence: CASSPLGAGLFF.

V and J are TRBV24-1 and TRBJ1-4; a possible D gene is TRBD1 (6 bases). V lost 2 bases and J lost 7, with 10 bases in between. Germline-derived CDR1 and CDR2 are KGHDR and SFDVKD. The CDR3 has 14 amino acids. CDR3 region: CATSDSGGAEKLFF. The DNA for the CDR3 is TGTGCCACCAGTGATTCGGGGGGCGCTGAAAAACTGTTTTTT.

The J gene is TRBJ1-3, the V gene TRBV30; 8 bases agree with TRBD1. V shed 7 bases, J shed 0 bases, and the junction held 5 bases outside the gene matches. Germline V lookup: CDR1 GTSNPN, CDR2 SVGIG (reference sequence). The CDR3 has 14 amino acids. CDR3 in amino acids: CASTGGNSGNTIYF. CDR3 DNA: TGTGCCTCAACAGGGGGTAACTCTGGAAACACCATATATTTT.

The chain joins TRBV28 to TRBJ1-2; a possible D gene is TRBD1 (6 bases). Looked up from germline, CDR1 is MDHEN and CDR2 is SYDVKM. Trimming pared 5 bases from V and 8 bases from J, leaving 18 bases between. The CDR3 totals 14 residues. The CDR3 sequence: CASSRDDRPGGYTF. CDR3 DNA sequence: TGTGCCAGCAGTCGCGACGACAGGCCTGGAGGCTACACCTTC.

This chain uses TRBV5-1 with TRBJ2-6; D gene unclear. This CDR3 contains 16 residues. Looked up from germline, CDR1 is SGHRS and CDR2 is YFSETQ. With 0 bases removed from V and 0 bases from J, the gap between germline ends came to 7 bases. The CDR3 bases are TGCGCCAGCAGCTTGGGGGCCCCCTCTGGGGCCAACGTCCTGACTTTC. It yields the protein CASSLGAPSGANVLTF.

This rearrangement joins TRBV19 to TRBJ1-5; D possibly corresponds to TRBD1 (6 bases). V was pared by 5 bases and J by 2 bases, with 13 bases between. CDR1 LNHDA and CDR2 SQIVND come from the germline V gene (reference sequence). This CDR3 comprises 15 residues. CDR3 loop: CASSAPGVGNQPQHF. In DNA, the CDR3 is TGTGCCAGTAGTGCCCCAGGGGTTGGCAATCAGCCCCAGCATTTT.

In its sample, this clone was seen a few times. The V gene is TRBV7-2, the J gene TRBJ1-6, with D maybe TRBD1 (6 bases). Germline CDR1 is SGHTA and CDR2 is FQGNSA. V was clipped by 3 bases and J by 6 bases, with 12 bases between them. The CDR3 sequence is 15 residues long. The CDR3 coding sequence is TGTGCCAGCAGCTTTAACAGGGTCGCTAATTCACCCCTCCACTTT. Translating gives CASSFNRVANSPLHF.

CDR3 in amino acids: CATSYGQSNQPQHF. In DNA form, the CDR3 reads TGTGCCACCAGTTATGGGCAGAGCAATCAGCCCCAGCATTTT. The gene calls are TRBV15 and TRBJ1-5; no firm D call. The V gene lost 6 bases and the J gene lost 1 base, with 10 bases spanning the gap. The germline V gene has CDR1 LNHNV and CDR2 YYDKDF (reference sequence). The CDR3 has 14 amino acids.

Details on this clone: This sample also contains other DNA sequences that code for the same CDR3. V gene TRBV20-1 combines with J gene TRBJ2-5; D is ambiguous. Between the trimmed V and J ends, which lost 4 bases and 5 bases, there was a span of 5 bases. Germline V CDR1 and CDR2: DFQATT, SNEGSKA (reference sequence). This CDR3 is built from 10 residues. The CDR3 bases are TGCAGTGCTATTCGGGAGACCCAGTACTTC. The encoded protein is CSAIRETQYF.

The gene calls are TRBV3-1 (or the pseudogene TRBV3-2) and TRBJ1-4; D possibly corresponds to TRBD1 (5 bases). Germline lookup yields CDR1 LGHDT and CDR2 YNNKEL (reference sequence). V lost 5 bases and J 4 bases, leaving 14 bases between the germline ends. The CDR3 covers 15 residues. This CDR3 reads CASSFAGQGNEKLFF. In DNA form, the CDR3 reads TGTGCCAGCAGCTTTGCCGGACAAGGTAATGAAAAACTGTTTTTT.

The chain carries TRBV5-1 and TRBJ2-3, with TRBD2 matching over 8 bases. This CDR3 spans 15 amino acids. Germline CDR1 and CDR2: SGHRS and YFSETQ. J was trimmed by 3 bases and V by 0 bases; bases with no gene match: 3. The CDR3 reads CASSLEAGETDTQYF. CDR3 in DNA: TGCGCCAGCAGCTTGGAAGCGGGAGAGACAGATACGCAGTATTTT.

The J gene is TRBJ2-1, the V gene TRBV7-8; 10 bases agree with TRBD1. V trimming: 3 bases; J trimming: 2 bases; junction bases outside the gene matches: 1. Germline V lookup: CDR1 SGHVS, CDR2 FQNEAQ. This CDR3 contains 15 residues. CDR3 in amino acids: CASSFGTGAYNEQFF. Here the CDR3 DNA reads TGTGCCAGCAGCTTTGGGACAGGGGCCTACAATGAGCAGTTCTTC.

CDR3 sequence (DNA): TGCAGCGTTGGGGGGACTAGCAGGGGTGAGCAGTTCTTC. This translates into CSVGGTSRGEQFF. The J gene is TRBJ2-1, the V gene TRBV29-1; TRBD2 matches at 9 bases. The germline V gene has CDR1 SQVTM and CDR2 ANQGSEA. V lost 4 bases and J lost 9; bases outside the gene matches: 7. The CDR3 has 13 amino acids.

The gene calls are TRBV28 and TRBJ1-1; possibly TRBD1 for D (5 bases). V was cut by 6 bases and J by 4 bases, with 9 bases left in between. The germline V gene encodes CDR1 MDHEN and CDR2 SYDVKM. This CDR3 comprises 12 residues. CDR3 amino acids: CASRGVSTEAFF. The CDR3 region has the DNA TGTGCCAGCAGAGGGGTAAGCACTGAAGCTTTCTTT. The entire variable domain, with the rest obtained from reference TRBV28 and TRBJ1-1, is as follows: DVKVTQSSRYLVKRTGEKVFLECVQDMDHENMFWYRQDPGLGLRLIYFSYDVKMKEKGDIPEGYSVSREKKERFSLILESASTNQTSMYLCASRGVSTEAFFGQGTRLTVV.

The V call is TRBV3-1 (or the pseudogene TRBV3-2), the J call TRBJ1-6, with TRBD1 identical over 7 bases. V lost 4 bases to trimming and J lost 0 bases; unmatched junction nucleotides: 9. The germline V gene encodes CDR1 LGHDT and CDR2 YNNKEL (reference sequence). The CDR3 contains 18 residues. The CDR3 nucleotides read TGTGCCAGCAGCCCGGCAGACAGGGCTAGCTCCTATAATTCACCCCTCCACTTT. The encoded protein is CASSPADRASSYNSPLHF.

The rearrangement joins TRBV6-5 to TRBJ1-6, with a weak D call TRBD1 (6 bases). This CDR3 region has 15 residues. Per the germline V gene, CDR1 is MNHEY and CDR2 is SVGAGI. The V end lost 6 bases, the J end lost 10 bases, and 19 bases lay between the germline ends. CDR3 loop: CASSQSLQGQSPLHF. DNA for the CDR3: TGTGCCAGCAGCCAAAGTCTGCAGGGGCAATCACCCCTCCACTTT.

The chain links TRBV7-2 to TRBJ2-3, with 10 bases matching TRBD2. The V gene's germline CDR1 is SGHTA and CDR2 FQGNSA. V was pared by 5 bases and J by 2 bases, with 7 bases of the junction left unmatched. The CDR3 sequence is 16 residues long. The CDR3 is CASSTTSGVNTDTQYF. In DNA form, the CDR3 reads TGTGCCAGCAGCACAACTAGCGGGGTTAACACAGATACGCAGTATTTT.

Note on this clone: The same CDR3 also results from other DNA sequences found in this sample. This chain joins TRBV7-9 and TRBJ1-5; weak D call: TRBD1 (5 bases). CDR1 and CDR2 from the germline V gene are SEHNR and FQNEAQ (reference sequence). This CDR3 is 14 amino acids long. Trimming removed 1 base from V and 4 bases from J, with 8 bases in between. The DNA of the CDR3 is TGTGCCAGCAGCTTAGTTGGGGGGAATCAGCCCCAGCATTTT. Its protein is CASSLVGGNQPQHF.

This sequence joins TRBV3-1 (or the pseudogene TRBV3-2) and TRBJ2-1; TRBD2 aligns across 10 bases. Trimming cost V 0 bases and J 9 bases; bases outside gene matches: 8. The CDR3 runs to 16 residues. The germline V gene has CDR1 LGHDT and CDR2 YNNKEL (reference sequence). CDR3 in amino acids: CASSQDSSGGAAEQFF. The CDR3 DNA sequence: TGTGCCAGCAGCCAAGATAGCAGCGGGGGGGCGGCTGAGCAGTTCTTC.

The CDR3 coding sequence is TGTGCCAGCAGAGCCGGACAGATAAACACTGAAGCTTTCTTT. Amino acids: CASRAGQINTEAFF. This rearrangement joins TRBV6-5 to TRBJ1-1, with a weak D call TRBD1 (6 bases). The CDR3 consists of 14 residues. CDR1 and CDR2 from the germline V gene are MNHEY and SVGAGI. Deletions cut 6 bases from V and 2 bases from J, with 13 bases between.

The rearrangement uses TRBV28 and TRBJ1-1; 7 bases fit TRBD1. Losses at the gene ends were 2 bases for V and 2 bases for J; bases not matched to a gene: 2. CDR3 length: 14 residues. CDR1 is MDHEN and CDR2 is SYDVKM in the germline V gene. The chain's CDR3 is CASSLGQDNTEAFF. The CDR3, as DNA: TGTGCCAGCAGTTTAGGACAGGACAACACTGAAGCTTTCTTT.

The V gene is TRBV28, the J gene TRBJ2-5, with 7 nucleotides matching TRBD1. CDR3 length equals 15 residues. Trimming removed 5 bases from V and 2 bases from J; junction bases left unmatched: 8. In germline, CDR1 is MDHEN, CDR2 SYDVKM. As DNA, the CDR3 is TGTGCCAGCAGTCCCGACAGGGTGGCACAAGAGACCCAGTACTTC. Translating gives CASSPDRVAQETQYF.

The chain has TRBV7-6 and TRBJ2-2; TRBD2 matches at 7 bases. V was pared by 6 bases and J by 5 bases, with 9 bases of the junction left unmatched. CDR3 size: 15 residues. Germline CDR1 SGHVS, CDR2 FNYEAQ. CDR3 protein: CASSTGRAGTGELFF. The CDR3 DNA reads as TGTGCCAGCAGTACTGGGAGGGCGGGAACCGGGGAGCTGTTTTTT.

The chain joins TRBV28 to TRBJ1-5; 8 bases match TRBD1. This CDR3 region has 16 residues. Germline assignment: CDR1 MDHEN and CDR2 SYDVKM. Losses at the gene ends were 6 bases for V and 0 bases for J; bases not matched to a gene: 7. The CDR3 coding sequence is TGTGCCAGCAGAGACAGGGGTGAATATAGCAATCAGCCCCAGCATTTT. Residues: CASRDRGEYSNQPQHF.

The chain combines TRBV5-1 with TRBJ2-5, with D perhaps matching TRBD1 (6 bases). Germline CDR1 and CDR2: SGHRS and YFSETQ. Trimming stripped 2 bases from V and 3 bases from J, with 23 bases between. CDR3 length: 18 amino acids. The CDR3 DNA reads as TGCGCCAGCAGCTTATGGTTATCTGGGACATCCAAAAAAGAGACCCAGTACTTC. Its translation is CASSLWLSGTSKKETQYF. The variable domain in full, with the rest retrieved from reference TRBV5-1 and TRBJ2-5, is KAGVTQTPRYLIKTRGQQVTLSCSPISGHRSVSWYQQTPGQGLQFLFEYFSETQRNKGNFPGRFSGRQFSNSRSEMNVSTLELGDSALYLCASSLWLSGTSKKETQYFGPGTRLLVL.

This chain links TRBV7-6 with TRBJ2-1; 13 nucleotides agree with TRBD2. The CDR3 contains 17 residues. CDR1 and CDR2 (germline): SGHVS, FNYEAQ. The V gene end was trimmed by 5 bases and the J gene end by 7 bases; junction bases not matched to a gene: 11. In DNA, the CDR3 is TGTGCCAGCAGCACCACTAGCGGGGGGGCCCGGGGGAATGAGCAGTTCTTC. Encoded protein: CASSTTSGGARGNEQFF.

V is TRBV7-3 and J is TRBJ2-1; weak D call: TRBD2 (5 bases). Germline-derived CDR1 and CDR2 are SGHTA and FQGTGA. V was cut by 5 bases and J by 10 bases, with 15 bases left in between. The CDR3 totals 13 residues. The CDR3 nucleotides are TGTGCCAGCAGCCGTCGACCCGAGGGCGAGCAGTTCTTC. Translation: CASSRRPEGEQFF.